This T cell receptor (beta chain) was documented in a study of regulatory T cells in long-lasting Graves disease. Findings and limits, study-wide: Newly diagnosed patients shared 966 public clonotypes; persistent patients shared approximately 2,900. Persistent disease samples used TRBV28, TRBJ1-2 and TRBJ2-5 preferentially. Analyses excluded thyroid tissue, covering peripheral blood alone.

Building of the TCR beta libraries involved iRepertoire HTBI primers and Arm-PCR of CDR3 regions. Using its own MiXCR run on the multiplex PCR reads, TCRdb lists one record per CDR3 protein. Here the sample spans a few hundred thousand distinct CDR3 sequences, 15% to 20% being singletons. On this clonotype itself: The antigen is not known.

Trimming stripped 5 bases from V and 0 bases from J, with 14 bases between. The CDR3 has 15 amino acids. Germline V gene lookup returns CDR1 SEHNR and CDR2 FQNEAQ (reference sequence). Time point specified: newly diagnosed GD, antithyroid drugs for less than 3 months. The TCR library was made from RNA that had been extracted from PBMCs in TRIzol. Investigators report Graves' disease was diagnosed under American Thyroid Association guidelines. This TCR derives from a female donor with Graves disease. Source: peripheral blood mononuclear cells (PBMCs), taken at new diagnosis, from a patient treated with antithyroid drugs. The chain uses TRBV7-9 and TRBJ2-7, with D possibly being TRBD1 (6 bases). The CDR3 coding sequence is TGTGCCAGCAGCCCCCCCCAGGGGTCCTCCTACGAGCAGTACTTC. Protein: CASSPPQGSSYEQYF.